This entry features one TCR beta chain sequence. The antigen is not known. Sequencing used immunoSEQ multiplex PCR; TCRdb keeps in-frame clones, though not all of them. The sample shows 95,000 to 100,000 clones, around 89% of them seen only once. These data are taken from a study of PD-1 blockade in classical Hodgkin lymphoma. Study outcomes and limitations: Significant TCR diversity gains by C4D1 occurred in CD4+ but not CD8+ cells. Baseline diversity resembling that of newly diagnosed patients was seen in complete responders.

All patients relapsed after autologous stem cell transplantation, and brentuximab vedotin exposure varied. The sequences come from peripheral blood mononuclear cells (PBMCs), collected before the second cycle of nivolumab. This TCR came from a human donor with classical Hodgkin lymphoma.

The CDR3 loop reads CASSPGPAYEQYF. In DNA form, the CDR3 reads TGTGCCAGCAGCCCCGGCCCTGCCTACGAGCAGTACTTC. The chain links TRBV5-4 to TRBJ2-7; D not certain. V was cut by 4 bases and J by 2 bases, with 10 bases left in between. CDR1 is SGHNT, CDR2 YYREEE, per germline (reference sequence). The CDR3 consists of 13 residues.